The 2 T cell receptor beta chains given below trace back to one sample, sequenced in a study of human T cells and chemical hapten exposure. TCRdb re-derived calls from the RACE reads in MiXCR, one entry per CDR3 protein. Counted here are about 84,000 distinct CDR3 sequences, 10% to 14% occurring once; the ten biggest clones make up roughly 3.7%. The time point was: patch test 3, about 24 weeks after DPC sensitization. Treatment in this sample: therapeutic diphenylcyclopropenone sensitization with weekly scalp DPC. This specimen was whole blood, taken in connection with sensitization to the hapten diphenylcyclopropenone (DPC). The source of these receptors is a woman aged 45-65 years with alopecia areata. Some clones in this sample may be carry-over from other donors' samples.

The chain is built from TRBV2 and TRBJ2-3; possible D gene TRBD2, 6 bases. Germline V lookup: CDR1 SNHLY, CDR2 FYNNEI. The CDR3 totals 14 residues. Trimming took off 6 bases at V and 0 bases at J, with 10 bases between the two ends. This chain's CDR3 is CASRPGLSTDTQYF. CDR3 DNA: TGTGCCAGCAGGCCGGGACTGAGCACAGATACGCAGTATTTT.

This clonotype was seen repeatedly, ten times or more. This chain links TRBV14 with TRBJ1-2; D gene ambiguous. The CDR3 has 17 amino acids. Germline-derived CDR1 and CDR2 are SGHDN and FVKESK. The V end was cut by 0 bases, the J end by 0 bases, with 14 bases between. CDR3: CASSQDRLLPTNYGYTF. In DNA form, the CDR3 reads TGTGCCAGCAGCCAAGATCGTTTGTTACCTACTAACTATGGCTACACCTTC.